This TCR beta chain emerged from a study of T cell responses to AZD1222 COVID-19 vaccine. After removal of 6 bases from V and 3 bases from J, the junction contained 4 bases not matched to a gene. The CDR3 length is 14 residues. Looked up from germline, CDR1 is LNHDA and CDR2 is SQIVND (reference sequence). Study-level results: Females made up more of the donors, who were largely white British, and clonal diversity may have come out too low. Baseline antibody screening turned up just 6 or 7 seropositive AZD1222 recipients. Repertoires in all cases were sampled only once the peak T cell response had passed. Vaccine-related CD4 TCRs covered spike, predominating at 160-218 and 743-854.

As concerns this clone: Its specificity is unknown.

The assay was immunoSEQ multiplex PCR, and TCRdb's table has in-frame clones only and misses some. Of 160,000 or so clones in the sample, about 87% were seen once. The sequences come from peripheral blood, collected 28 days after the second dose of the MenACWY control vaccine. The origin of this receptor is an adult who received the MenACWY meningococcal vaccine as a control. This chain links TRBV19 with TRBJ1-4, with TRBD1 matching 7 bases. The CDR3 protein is CASSITGANEKLFF. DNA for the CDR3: TGTGCCAGTAGCATAACAGGGGCTAATGAAAAACTGTTTTTT.